This is a list of T cell receptor beta chains from one sample in a study of T cell responses to AZD1222 COVID-19 vaccine. Sequencing was performed with immunoSEQ multiplex PCR; in TCRdb, only in-frame clones are kept and a portion is missing. The data contain approximately 120,000 clones, more than 70% of them singletons. The source material was peripheral blood, sampled on day 0 of AZD1222 vaccination. The source of these receptors is an adult in good health. Both conserved end residues are part of each CDR3. D genes are given only for firm matches.

D | V | CDR3
NA | TRBV10-3 | CAISESAGAPYEQYF
TRBD2 | TRBV11-3 | CASSPKRRTSGGNEQFF
TRBD1 | TRBV19 | CASSSGQGDQPQHF
NA | TRBV4-1 | CASSQDRPQGIYGYTF
TRBD2 | TRBV18 | CASSPSGDYEQYF
NA | TRBV7-3 | CASSGQVSREPLAWTQYF
NA | TRBV12-3/TRBV12-4 | CASSKNPSYEQYF
TRBD1 | TRBV4-3 | CASSQALRGQGIYEQYF
TRBD1 | TRBV9 | CASSATGTGFGQYF
NA | TRBV7-2 | CASSLQRGANTIYF
NA | TRBV19 | CASSGWRRRTEAFF
NA | TRBV6-5 | CASSYSLALGTDTQYF
NA | TRBV7-3 | CASSSVATDTQYF
TRBD2 | TRBV9 | CASSVGLAGNYEQYF
NA | TRBV4-3 | CASSQGLGNYGYTF
NA | TRBV28 | CASSGRTPFANYGYTF
TRBD2 | TRBV20-1 | CSASSLAAWDEQFF
TRBD1 | TRBV7-2 | CASSVRQGKNTEAFF
TRBD2 | TRBV29-1 | CSVELVFGAGGGDEQFF
NA | TRBV7-2 | CASSLGSLATFGETQYF
NA | TRBV5-4 | CASSWARGAETNTGELFF
NA | TRBV14 | CASSQVITGYGYTF
NA | TRBV19 | CASRLAGDTQYF
NA | TRBV6-6 | CASSYSINQGYEQYF
NA | TRBV5-1 | CASSLTGTNQPQHF
NA | TRBV7-6 | CASSSLSNSYNEQFF
NA | TRBV7-2 | CASSLALRQETQYF
NA | TRBV25-1 | CASSFQADGTEAFF
NA | TRBV6-6 | CASSPESYEQYF